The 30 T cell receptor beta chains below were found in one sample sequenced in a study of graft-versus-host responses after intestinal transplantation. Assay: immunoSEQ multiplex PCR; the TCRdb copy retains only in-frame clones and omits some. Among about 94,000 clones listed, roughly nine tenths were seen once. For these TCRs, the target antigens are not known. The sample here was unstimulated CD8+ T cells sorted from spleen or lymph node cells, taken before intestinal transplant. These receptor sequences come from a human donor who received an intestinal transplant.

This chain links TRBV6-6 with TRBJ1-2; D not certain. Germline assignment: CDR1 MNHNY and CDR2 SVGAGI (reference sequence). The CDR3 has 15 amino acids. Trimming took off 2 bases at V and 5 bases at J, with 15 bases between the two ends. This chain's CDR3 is CASSYGQALRYGYTF. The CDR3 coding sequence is TGTGCCAGCAGTTACGGGCAGGCCCTAAGATATGGCTACACCTTC.

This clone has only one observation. DNA of the CDR3: TGTGCCAGCAGTTTGACAGGGCCTGGGGCCAACGTCCTGACTTTC. It encodes CASSLTGPGANVLTF. This chain connects TRBV6-5 to TRBJ2-6; TRBD1 agrees at 7 bases. J gave up 2 bases and V 4 bases, and 2 bases lay outside the gene matches. The length of the CDR3 is 15 residues. Germline loops: CDR1 MNHEY, CDR2 SVGAGI.

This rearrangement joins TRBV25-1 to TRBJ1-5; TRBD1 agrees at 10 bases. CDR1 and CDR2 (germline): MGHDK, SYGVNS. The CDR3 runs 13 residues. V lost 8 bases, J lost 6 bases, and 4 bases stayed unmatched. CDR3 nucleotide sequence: TGTGCCAGCGGGGACAGGGGTGGTCAGCCCCAGCATTTT. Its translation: CASGDRGGQPQHF.

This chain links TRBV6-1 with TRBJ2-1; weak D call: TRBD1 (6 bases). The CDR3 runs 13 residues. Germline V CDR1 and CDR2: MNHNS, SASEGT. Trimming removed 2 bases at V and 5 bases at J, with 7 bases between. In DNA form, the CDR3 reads TGTGCCAGCAGTGAATGGACAGACAATGAGCAGTTCTTC. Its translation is CASSEWTDNEQFF.

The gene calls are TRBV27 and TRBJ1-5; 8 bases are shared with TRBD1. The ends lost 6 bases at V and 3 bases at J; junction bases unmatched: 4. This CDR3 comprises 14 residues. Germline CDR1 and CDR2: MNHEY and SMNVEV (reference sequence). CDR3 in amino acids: CASRTGAPNQPQHF. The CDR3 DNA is TGTGCCAGCAGGACAGGGGCTCCCAATCAGCCCCAGCATTTT.

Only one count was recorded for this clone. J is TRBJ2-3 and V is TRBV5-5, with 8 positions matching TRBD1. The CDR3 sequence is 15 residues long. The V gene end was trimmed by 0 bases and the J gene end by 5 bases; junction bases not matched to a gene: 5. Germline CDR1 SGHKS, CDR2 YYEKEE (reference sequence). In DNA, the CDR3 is TGTGCCAGCAGCTTGGGGGCAGGGGGCAAAGATACGCAGTATTTT. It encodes CASSLGAGGKDTQYF. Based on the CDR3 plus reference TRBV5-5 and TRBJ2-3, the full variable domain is DAGVTQSPTHLIKTRGQQVTLRCSPISGHKSVSWYQQVLGQGPQFIFQYYEKEERGRGNFPDRFSARQFPNYSSELNVNALLLGDSALYLCASSLGAGGKDTQYFGPGTRLTVL.

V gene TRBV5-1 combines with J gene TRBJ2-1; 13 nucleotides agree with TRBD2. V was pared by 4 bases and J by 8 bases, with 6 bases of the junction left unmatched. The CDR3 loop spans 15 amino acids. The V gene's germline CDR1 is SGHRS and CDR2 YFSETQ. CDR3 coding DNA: TGCGCCAGCAGCGTCGGGACTAGCGGGATCTATGAGCAGTTCTTC. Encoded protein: CASSVGTSGIYEQFF. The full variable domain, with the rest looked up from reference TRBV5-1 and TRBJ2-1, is KAGVTQTPRYLIKTRGQQVTLSCSPISGHRSVSWYQQTPGQGLQFLFEYFSETQRNKGNFPGRFSGRQFSNSRSEMNVSTLELGDSALYLCASSVGTSGIYEQFFGPGTRLTVL.

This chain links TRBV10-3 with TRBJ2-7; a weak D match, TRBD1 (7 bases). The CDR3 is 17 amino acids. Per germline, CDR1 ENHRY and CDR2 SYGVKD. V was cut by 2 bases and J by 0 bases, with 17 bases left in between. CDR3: CAISEGGQDYSSYEQYF. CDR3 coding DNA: TGTGCCATCAGTGAGGGAGGACAGGACTATAGCTCCTACGAGCAGTACTTC.

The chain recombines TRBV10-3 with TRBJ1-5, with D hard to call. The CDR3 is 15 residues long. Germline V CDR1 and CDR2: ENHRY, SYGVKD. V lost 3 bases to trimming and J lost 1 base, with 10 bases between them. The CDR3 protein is CAISEELGSNQPQHF. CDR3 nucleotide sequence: TGTGCCATCAGTGAAGAACTAGGGAGCAATCAGCCCCAGCATTTT.

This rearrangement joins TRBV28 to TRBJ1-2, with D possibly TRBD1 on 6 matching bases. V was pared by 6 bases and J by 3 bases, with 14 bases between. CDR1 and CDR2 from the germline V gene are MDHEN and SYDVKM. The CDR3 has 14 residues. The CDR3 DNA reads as TGTGCCAGCAGGGAAACAGGGACCGACTATGGCTACACCTTC. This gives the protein CASRETGTDYGYTF.

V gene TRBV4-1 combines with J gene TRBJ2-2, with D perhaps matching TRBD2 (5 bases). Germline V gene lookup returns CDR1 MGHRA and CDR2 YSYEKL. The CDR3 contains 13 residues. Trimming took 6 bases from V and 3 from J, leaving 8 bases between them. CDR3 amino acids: CASSRGDTGELFF. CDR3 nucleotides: TGCGCCAGCAGTCGGGGTGACACCGGGGAGCTGTTTTTT.

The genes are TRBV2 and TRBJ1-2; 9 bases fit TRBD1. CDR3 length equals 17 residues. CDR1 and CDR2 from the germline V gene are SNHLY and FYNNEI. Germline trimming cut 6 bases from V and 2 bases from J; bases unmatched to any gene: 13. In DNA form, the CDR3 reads TGTGCCAGCAGCGTCCCGGGACAGGGCCTAGTAAACTATGGCTACACCTTC. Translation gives CASSVPGQGLVNYGYTF. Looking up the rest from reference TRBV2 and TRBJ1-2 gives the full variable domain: EPEVTQTPSHQVTQMGQEVILRCVPISNHLYFYWYRQILGQKVEFLVSFYNNEISEKSEIFDDQFSVERPDGSNFTLKIRSTKLEDSAMYFCASSVPGQGLVNYGYTFGSGTRLTVV.

The CDR3 loop reads CASSQEPAGGYGYTF. CDR3 coding DNA: TGCGCCAGCAGCCAAGAACCAGCCGGGGGGTATGGCTACACCTTC. This chain joins TRBV4-1 and TRBJ1-2, with a weak D call TRBD1 (5 bases). This CDR3 spans 15 amino acids. CDR1 is MGHRA and CDR2 is YSYEKL in the germline V gene. V was trimmed by 0 bases and J by 5 bases, leaving 13 bases between them.

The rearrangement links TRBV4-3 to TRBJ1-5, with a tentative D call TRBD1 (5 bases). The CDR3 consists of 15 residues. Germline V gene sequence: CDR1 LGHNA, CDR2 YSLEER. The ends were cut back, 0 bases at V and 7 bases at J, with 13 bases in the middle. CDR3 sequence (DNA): TGCGCCAGCAGCCAAGATACGGGGGTAGGACAGCCCCAGCATTTT. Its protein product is CASSQDTGVGQPQHF.

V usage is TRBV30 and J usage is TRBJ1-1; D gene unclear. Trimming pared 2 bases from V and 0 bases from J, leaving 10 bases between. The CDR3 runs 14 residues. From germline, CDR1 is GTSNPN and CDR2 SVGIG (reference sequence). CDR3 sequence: CAWSLGGLNTEAFF. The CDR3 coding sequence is TGTGCCTGGAGTCTCGGCGGGCTGAACACTGAAGCTTTCTTT.

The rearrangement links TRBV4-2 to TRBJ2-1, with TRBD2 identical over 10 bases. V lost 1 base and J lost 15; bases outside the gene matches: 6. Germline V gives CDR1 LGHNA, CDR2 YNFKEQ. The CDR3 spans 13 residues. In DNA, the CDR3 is TGTGCCAGCAGCCAAGCTCTAGCGGGGGAGGCGTTCTTC. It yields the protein CASSQALAGEAFF.

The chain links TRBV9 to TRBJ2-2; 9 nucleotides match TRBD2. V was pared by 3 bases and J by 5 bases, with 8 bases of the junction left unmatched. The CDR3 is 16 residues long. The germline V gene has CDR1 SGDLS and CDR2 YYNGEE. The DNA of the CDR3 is TGTGCCAGCAGCGACATAGCGGGAGCGTATACCGGGGAGCTGTTTTTT. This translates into CASSDIAGAYTGELFF.

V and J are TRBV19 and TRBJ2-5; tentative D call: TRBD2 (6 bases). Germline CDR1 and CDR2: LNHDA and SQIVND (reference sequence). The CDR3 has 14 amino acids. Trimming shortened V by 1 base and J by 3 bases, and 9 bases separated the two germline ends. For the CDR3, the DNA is TGTGCCAGTAGTATAGCGGGGGTCGAAGAGACCCAGTACTTC. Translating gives CASSIAGVEETQYF.

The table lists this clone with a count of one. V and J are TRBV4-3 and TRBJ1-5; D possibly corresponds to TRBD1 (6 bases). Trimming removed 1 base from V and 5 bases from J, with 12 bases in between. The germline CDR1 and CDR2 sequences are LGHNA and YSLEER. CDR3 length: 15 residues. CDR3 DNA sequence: TGCGCCAGCAGCCAAGTGAGGGCAGGGGATCAGCCCCAGCATTTT. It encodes CASSQVRAGDQPQHF.

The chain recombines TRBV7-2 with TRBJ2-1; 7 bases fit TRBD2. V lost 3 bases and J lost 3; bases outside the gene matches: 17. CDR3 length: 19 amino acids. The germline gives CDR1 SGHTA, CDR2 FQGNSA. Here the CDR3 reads CASSFRSGGSEFFYNEQFF. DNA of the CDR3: TGTGCCAGCAGCTTCCGGTCGGGCGGGAGTGAGTTTTTCTACAATGAGCAGTTCTTC.

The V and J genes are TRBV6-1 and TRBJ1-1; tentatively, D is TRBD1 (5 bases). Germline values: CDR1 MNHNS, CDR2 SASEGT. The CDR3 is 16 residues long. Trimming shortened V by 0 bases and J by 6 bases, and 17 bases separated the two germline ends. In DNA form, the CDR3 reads TGTGCCAGCAGTGAAGCGCTCGAGTCAGGGCCGTCTGAAGCTTTCTTT. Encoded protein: CASSEALESGPSEAFF.

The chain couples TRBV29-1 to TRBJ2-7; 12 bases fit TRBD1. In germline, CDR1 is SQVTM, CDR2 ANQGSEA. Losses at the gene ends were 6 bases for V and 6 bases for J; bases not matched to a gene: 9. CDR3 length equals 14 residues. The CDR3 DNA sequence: TGCAGCGTCAGAACCGGGACAGGGGGCGGCGAGCAGTACTTC. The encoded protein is CSVRTGTGGGEQYF.

CDR3 sequence reads: CASSPGPGNIETQYF. DNA for the CDR3: TGTGCCAGCAGCCCCGGTCCAGGGAATATAGAGACCCAGTACTTC. This chain links TRBV5-6 with TRBJ2-5, with D perhaps matching TRBD1 (5 bases). V lost 4 bases and J 4 bases, leaving 17 bases between the germline ends. The CDR3 consists of 15 residues. In germline, CDR1 is SGHDT, CDR2 YYEEEE.

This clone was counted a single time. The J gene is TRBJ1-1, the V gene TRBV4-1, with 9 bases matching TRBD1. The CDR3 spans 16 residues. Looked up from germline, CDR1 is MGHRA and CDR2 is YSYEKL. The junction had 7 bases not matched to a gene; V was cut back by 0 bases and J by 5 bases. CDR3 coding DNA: TGCGCCAGCAGCCAAGACCTGACAGGGGGATGGACTGAAGCTTTCTTT. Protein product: CASSQDLTGGWTEAFF.

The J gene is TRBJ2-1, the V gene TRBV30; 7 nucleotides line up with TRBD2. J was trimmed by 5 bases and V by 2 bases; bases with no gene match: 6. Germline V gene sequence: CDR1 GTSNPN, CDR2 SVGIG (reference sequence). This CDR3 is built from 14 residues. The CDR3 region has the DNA TGTGCCTGGAGTAGGAGGGAGGGCAACAATGAGCAGTTCTTC. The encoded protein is CAWSRREGNNEQFF.

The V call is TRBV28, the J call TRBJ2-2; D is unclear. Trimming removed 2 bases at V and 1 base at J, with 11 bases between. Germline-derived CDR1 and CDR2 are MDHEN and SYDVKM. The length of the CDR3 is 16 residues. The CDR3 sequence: CASSLAVLQNTGELFF. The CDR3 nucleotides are TGTGCCAGCAGTTTAGCCGTATTACAGAACACCGGGGAGCTGTTTTTT.

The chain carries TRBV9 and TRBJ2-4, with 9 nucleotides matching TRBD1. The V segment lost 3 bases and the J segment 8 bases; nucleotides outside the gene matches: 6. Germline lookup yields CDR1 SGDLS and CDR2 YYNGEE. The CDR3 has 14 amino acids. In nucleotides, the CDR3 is TGTGCCAGCAGCGAGGGACAGGGTGAGGACATTCAGTACTTC. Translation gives CASSEGQGEDIQYF.

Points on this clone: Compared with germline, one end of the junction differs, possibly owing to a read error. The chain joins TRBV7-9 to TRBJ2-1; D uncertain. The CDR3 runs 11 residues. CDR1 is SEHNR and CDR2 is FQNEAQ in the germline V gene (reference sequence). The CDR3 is CASSSNNEQFF. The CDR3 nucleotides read TGTGCCAGCAGCTCCAACAATGAGCAGTTCTTC.

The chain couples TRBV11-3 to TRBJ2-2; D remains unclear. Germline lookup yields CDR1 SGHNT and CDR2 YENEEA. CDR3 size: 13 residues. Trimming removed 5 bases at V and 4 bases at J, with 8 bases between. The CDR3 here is CASSPRSTGELFF. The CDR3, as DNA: TGTGCCAGCAGCCCGAGGTCCACCGGGGAGCTGTTTTTT.

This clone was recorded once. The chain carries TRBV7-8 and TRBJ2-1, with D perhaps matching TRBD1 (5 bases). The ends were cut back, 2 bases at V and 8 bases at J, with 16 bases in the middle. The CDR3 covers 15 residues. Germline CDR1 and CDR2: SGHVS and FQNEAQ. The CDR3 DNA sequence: TGTGCCAGCAGCTTACAGGGTTTTGGGGTCGATGAGCAGTTCTTC. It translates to CASSLQGFGVDEQFF.